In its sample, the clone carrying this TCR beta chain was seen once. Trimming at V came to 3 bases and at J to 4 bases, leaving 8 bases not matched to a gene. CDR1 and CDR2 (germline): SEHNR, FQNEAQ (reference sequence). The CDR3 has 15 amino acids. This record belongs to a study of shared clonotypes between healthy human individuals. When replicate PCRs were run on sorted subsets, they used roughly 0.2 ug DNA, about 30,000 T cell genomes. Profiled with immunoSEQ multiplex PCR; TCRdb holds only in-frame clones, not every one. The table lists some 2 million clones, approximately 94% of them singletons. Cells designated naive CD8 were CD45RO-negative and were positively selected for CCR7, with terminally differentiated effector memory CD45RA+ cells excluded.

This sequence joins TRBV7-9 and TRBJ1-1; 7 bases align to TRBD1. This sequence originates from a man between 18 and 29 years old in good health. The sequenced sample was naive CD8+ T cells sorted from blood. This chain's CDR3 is CASSLTGQVGTEAFF. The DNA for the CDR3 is TGTGCCAGCAGCTTGACAGGGCAGGTCGGCACTGAAGCTTTCTTT.